This T cell receptor beta chain was profiled in a study of T cell responses to AZD1222 COVID-19 vaccine. Points from the study as a whole: There were vaccine-associated CD4 TCRs across spike, dominant at 160-218 and 743-854. Only after the peak T cell response were repertoires sampled. Seropositive AZD1222 recipients at baseline numbered only 6 or 7. Clonal diversity was possibly underestimated, and white British individuals and females predominated among donors.

In the case of this clone: What it binds is unknown.

There are 13 residues in the CDR3. V was trimmed by 7 bases and J by 0 bases, leaving 9 bases between them. In germline, CDR1 is SNHLY, CDR2 FYNNEI. The method was immunoSEQ multiplex PCR; TCRdb's version includes in-frame clones alone and lacks a portion of them. There are some 150,000 clones in the sample; 70% to 90% occur only once, and 5.4% lies in the top ten. This TCR came from an adult who received the MenACWY meningococcal vaccine as a control. The chain links TRBV2 to TRBJ1-1; TRBD1 might be the D (5 bases). Sequencing was performed on peripheral blood, taken 28 days after the second dose of the MenACWY control vaccine. The CDR3 DNA reads TGTGCCAGCAATCAGGGACTGAACACTGAAGCTTTCTTT. Encoded protein: CASNQGLNTEAFF.